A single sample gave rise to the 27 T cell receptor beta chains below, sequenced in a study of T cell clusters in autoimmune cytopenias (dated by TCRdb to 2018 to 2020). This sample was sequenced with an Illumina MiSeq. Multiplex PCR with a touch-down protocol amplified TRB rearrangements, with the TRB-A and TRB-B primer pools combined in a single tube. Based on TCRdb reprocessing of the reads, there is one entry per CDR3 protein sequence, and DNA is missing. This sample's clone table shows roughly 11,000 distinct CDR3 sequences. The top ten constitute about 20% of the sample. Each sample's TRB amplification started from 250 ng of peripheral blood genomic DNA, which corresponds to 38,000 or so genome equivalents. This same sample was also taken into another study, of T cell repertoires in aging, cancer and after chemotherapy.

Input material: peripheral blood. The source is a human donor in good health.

CDR3 region: CAWSDAILQGNTGELFF. The genes are TRBV30 and TRBJ2-2; the TCRdb D gene call, TRBD1, has no DNA to confirm it. Germline CDR1 reads GTSNPN; CDR2 reads SVGIG (reference sequence). The CDR3 totals 17 residues.

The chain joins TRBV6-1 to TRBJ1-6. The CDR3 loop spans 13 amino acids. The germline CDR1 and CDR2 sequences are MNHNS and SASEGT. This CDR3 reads CASSGRTMGPLHF.

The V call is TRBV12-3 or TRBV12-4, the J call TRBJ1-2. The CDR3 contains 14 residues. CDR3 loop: CASTFLDGLYGYTF.

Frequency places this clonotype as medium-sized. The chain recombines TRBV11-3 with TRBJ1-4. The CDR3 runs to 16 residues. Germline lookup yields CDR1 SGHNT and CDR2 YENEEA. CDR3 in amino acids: CASSLSWAGSNEKLFF. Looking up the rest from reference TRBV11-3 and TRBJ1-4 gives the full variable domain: EAGVVQSPRYKIIEKKQPVAFWCNPISGHNTLYWYLQNLGQGPELLIRYENEEAVDDSQLPKDRFSAERLKGVDSTLKIQPAELGDSAVYLCASSLSWAGSNEKLFFGSGTQLSVL.

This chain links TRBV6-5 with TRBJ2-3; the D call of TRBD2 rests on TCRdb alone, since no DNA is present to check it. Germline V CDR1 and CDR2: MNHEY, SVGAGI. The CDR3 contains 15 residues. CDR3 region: CASSRIAGIADTQYF.

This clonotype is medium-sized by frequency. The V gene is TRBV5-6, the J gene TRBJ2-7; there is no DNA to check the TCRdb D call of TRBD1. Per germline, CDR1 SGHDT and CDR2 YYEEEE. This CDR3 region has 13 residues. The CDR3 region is CASSPTGRYEQYF.

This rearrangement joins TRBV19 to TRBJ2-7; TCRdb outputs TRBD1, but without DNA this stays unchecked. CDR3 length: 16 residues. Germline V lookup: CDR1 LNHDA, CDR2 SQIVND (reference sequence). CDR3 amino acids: CASSTYPRGVHHEQYF.

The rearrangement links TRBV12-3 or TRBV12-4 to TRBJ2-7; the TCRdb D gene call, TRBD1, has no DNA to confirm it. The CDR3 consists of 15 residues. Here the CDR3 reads CASSFMGGTSYEQYF.

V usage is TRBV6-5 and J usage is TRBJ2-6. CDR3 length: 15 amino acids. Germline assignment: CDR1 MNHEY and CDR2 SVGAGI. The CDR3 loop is CASSYRDRGANVLTF.

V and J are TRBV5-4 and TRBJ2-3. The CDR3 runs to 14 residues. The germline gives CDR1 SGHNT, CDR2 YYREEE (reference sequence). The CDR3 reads CASSFTGTTDTQYF.

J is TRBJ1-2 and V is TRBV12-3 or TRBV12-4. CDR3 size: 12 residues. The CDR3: CASSYQTYGYTF.

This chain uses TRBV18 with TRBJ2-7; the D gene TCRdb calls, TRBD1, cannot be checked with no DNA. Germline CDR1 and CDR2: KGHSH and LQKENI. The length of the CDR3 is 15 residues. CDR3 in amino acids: CASSLPTEGTYEQYF.

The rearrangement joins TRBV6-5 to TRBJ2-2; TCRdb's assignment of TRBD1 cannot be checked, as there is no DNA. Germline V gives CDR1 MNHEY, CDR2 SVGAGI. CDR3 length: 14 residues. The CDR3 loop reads CASTKTGGAGELFF.

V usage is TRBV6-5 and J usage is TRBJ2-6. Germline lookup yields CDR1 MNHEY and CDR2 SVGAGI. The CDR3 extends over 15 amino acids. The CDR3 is CASSPDLSGANVLTF.

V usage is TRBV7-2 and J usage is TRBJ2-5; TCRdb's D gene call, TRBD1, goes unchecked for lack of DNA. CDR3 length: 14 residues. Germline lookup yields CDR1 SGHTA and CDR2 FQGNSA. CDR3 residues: CASSFQGGRETQYF.

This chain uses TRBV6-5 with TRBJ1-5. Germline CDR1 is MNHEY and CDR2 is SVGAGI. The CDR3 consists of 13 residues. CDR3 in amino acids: CASGLDSNQPQHF.

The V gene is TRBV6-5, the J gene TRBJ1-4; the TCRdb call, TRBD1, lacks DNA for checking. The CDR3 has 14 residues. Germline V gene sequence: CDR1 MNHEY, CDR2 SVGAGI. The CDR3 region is CASSRDGANEKLFF.

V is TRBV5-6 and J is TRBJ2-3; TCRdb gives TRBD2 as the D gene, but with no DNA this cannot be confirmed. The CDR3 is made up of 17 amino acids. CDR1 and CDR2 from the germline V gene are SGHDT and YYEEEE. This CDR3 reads CASSLVASGGYTDTQYF.

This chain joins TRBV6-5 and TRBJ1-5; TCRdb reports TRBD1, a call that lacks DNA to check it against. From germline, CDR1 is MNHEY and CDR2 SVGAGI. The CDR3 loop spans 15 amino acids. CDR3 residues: CASVGTAGGGQPQHF.

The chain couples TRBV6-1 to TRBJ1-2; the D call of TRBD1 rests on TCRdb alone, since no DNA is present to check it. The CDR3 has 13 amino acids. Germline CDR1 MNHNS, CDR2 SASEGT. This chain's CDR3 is CASSDRGGDGYTF.

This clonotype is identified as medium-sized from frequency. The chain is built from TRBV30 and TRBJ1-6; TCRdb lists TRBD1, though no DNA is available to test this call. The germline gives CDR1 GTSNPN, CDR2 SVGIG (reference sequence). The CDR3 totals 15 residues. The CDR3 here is CAWSSAGTGYSPLHF.

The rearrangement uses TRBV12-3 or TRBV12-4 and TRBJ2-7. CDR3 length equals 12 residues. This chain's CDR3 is CASSLFTYEQYF.

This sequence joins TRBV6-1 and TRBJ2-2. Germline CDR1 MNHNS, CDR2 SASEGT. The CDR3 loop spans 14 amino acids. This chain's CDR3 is CASSGQEHTGELFF.

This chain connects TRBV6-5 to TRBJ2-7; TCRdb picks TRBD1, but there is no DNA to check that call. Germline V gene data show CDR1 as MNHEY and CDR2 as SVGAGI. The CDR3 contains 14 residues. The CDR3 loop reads CASSQAGTEYEQYF.

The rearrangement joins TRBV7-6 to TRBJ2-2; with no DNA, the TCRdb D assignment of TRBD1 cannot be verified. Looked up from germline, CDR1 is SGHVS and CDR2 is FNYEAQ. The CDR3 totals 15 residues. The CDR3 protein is CATTPGTGNTGELFF.

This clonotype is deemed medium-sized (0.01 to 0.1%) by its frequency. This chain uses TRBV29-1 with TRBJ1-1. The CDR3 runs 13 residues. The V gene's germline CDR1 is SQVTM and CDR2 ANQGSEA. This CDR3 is CSVGVRGDTEAFF.

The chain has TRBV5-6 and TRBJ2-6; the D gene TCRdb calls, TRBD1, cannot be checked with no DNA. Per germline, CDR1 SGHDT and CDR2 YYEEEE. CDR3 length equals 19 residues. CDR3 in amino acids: CASSPYGAGAWSGANVLTF.